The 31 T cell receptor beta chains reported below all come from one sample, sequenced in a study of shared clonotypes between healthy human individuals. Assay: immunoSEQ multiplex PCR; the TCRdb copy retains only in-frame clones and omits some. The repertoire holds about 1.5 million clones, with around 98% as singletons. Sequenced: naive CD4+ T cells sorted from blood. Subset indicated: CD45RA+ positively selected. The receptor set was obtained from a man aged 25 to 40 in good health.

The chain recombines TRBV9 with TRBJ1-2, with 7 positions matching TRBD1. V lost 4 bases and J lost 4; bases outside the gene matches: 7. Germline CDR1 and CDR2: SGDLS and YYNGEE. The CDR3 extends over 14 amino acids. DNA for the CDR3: TGTGCCAGCAGCACGGGACAGATCCCCTATGGCTACACCTTC. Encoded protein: CASSTGQIPYGYTF. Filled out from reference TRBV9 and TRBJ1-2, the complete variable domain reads DSGVTQTPKHLITATGQRVTLRCSPRSGDLSVYWYQQSLDQGLQFLIQYYNGEERAKGNILERFSAQQFPDLHSELNLSSLELGDSALYFCASSTGQIPYGYTFGSGTRLTVV.

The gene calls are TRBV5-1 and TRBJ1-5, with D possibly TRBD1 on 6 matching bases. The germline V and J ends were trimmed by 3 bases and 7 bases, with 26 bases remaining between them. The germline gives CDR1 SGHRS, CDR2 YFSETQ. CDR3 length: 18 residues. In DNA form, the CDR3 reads TGCGCCAGCAGCTCCCTCGTAGTTCCTCAGGGGAGGCGACAGCCCCAGCATTTT. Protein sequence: CASSSLVVPQGRRQPQHF.

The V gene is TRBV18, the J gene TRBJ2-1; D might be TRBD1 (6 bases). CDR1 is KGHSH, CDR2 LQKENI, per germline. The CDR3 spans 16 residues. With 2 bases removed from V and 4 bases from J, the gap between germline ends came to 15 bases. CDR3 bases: TGTGCCAGCTCACCAGGAGCCGGGACAATTTACAATGAGCAGTTCTTC. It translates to CASSPGAGTIYNEQFF.

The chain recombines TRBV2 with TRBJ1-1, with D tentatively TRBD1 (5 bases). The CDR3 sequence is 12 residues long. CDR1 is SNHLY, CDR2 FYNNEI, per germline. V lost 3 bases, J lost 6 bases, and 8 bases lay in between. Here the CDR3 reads CASSDWGAEAFF. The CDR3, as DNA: TGTGCCAGCAGTGACTGGGGGGCTGAAGCTTTCTTT.

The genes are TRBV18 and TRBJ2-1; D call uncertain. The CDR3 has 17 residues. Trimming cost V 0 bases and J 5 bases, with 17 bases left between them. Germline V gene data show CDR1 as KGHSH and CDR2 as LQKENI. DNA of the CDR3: TGTGCCAGCTCACCACCACGAAGGCGGAACTTGAACAATGAGCAGTTCTTC. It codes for CASSPPRRRNLNNEQFF.

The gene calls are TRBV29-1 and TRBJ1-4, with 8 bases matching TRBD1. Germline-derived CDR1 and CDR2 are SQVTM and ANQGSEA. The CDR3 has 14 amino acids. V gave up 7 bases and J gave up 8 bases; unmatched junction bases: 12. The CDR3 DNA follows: TGCAGCGGCTTTAATACAGGGGGGGACGAAAAACTGTTTTTT. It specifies CSGFNTGGDEKLFF.

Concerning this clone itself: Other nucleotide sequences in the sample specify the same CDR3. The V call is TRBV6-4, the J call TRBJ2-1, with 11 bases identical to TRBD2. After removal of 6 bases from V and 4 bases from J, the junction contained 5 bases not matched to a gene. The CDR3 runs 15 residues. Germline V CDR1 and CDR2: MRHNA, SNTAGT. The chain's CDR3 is CASSSGTSGYNEQFF. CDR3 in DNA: TGTGCCAGCAGCTCCGGGACTAGCGGTTACAATGAGCAGTTCTTC.

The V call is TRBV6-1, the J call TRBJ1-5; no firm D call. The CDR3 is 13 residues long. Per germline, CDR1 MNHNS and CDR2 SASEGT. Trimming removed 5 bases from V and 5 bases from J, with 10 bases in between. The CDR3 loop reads CASSYVSDQPQHF. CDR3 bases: TGTGCCAGCAGTTATGTAAGTGATCAGCCCCAGCATTTT.

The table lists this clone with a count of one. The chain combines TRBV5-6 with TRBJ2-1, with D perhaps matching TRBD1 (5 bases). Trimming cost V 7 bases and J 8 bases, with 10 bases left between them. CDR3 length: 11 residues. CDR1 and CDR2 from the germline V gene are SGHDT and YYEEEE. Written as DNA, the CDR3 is TGTGCCAGCTTGGTAGGGGATGAGCAGTTCTTC. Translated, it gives CASLVGDEQFF. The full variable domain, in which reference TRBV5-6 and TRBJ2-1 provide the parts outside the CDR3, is DAGVTQSPTHLIKTRGQQVTLRCSPKSGHDTVSWYQQALGQGPQFIFQYYEEEERQRGNFPDRFSGHQFPNYSSELNVNALLLGDSALYLCASLVGDEQFFGPGTRLTVL.

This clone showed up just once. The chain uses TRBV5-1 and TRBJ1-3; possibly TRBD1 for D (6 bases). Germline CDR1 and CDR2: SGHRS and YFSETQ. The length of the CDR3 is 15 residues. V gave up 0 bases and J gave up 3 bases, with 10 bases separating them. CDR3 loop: CASSLDRAGGNTIYF. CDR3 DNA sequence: TGCGCCAGCAGCTTGGACAGGGCAGGTGGAAACACCATATATTTT.

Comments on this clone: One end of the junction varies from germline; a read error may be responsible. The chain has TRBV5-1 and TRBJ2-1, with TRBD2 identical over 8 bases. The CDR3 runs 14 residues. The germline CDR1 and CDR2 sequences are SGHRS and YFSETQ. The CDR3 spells CASGLTSEYNEQFF. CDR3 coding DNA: TGCGCCAGCGGCTTGACTAGCGAGTACAATGAGCAGTTCTTC.

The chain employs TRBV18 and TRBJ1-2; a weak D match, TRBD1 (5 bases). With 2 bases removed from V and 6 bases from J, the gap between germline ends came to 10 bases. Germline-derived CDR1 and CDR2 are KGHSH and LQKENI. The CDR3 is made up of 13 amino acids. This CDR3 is CASSPGREDGYTF. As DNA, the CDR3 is TGTGCCAGCTCACCAGGCAGGGAGGATGGCTACACCTTC.

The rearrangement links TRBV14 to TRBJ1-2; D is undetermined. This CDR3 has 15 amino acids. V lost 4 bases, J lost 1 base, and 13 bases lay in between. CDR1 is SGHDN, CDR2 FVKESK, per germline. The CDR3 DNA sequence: TGTGCCAGCAGCCTTCGGGCAGGCCTTAACTATGGCTACACCTTC. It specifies CASSLRAGLNYGYTF.

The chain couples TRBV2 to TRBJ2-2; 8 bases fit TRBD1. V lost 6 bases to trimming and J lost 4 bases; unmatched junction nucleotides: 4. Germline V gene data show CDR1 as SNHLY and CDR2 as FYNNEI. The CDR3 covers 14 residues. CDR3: CASRDRAFTGELFF. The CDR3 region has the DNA TGTGCCAGCAGGGACAGGGCTTTCACCGGGGAGCTGTTTTTT.

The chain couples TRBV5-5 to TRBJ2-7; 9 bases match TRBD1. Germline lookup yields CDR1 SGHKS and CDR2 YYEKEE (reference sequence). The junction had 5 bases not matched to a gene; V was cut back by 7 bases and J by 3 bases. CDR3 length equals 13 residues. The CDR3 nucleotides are TGTGCCAGCCGGCCGGGACAGGGCTACGAGCAGTACTTC. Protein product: CASRPGQGYEQYF. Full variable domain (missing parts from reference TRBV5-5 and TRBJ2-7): DAGVTQSPTHLIKTRGQQVTLRCSPISGHKSVSWYQQVLGQGPQFIFQYYEKEERGRGNFPDRFSARQFPNYSSELNVNALLLGDSALYLCASRPGQGYEQYFGPGTRLTVT.

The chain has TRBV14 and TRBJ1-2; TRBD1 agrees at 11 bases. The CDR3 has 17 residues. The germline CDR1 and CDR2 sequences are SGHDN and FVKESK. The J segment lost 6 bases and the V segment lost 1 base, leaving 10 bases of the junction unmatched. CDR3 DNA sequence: TGTGCCAGCAGCCAAGGAGCCTGGGACAGGGGGATTCATGGCTACACCTTC. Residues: CASSQGAWDRGIHGYTF.

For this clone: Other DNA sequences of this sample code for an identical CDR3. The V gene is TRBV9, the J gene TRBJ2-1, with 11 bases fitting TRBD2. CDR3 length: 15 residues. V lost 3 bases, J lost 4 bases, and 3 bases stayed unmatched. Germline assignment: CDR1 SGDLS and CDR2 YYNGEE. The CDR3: CASSAGTSGYNEQFF. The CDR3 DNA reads TGTGCCAGCAGCGCCGGGACTAGCGGTTACAATGAGCAGTTCTTC.

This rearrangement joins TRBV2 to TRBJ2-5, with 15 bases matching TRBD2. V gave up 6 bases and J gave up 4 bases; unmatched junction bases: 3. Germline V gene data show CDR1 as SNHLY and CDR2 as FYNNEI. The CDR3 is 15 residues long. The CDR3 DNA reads TGTGCCAGCAGGGCGGGACTAGCGGGAGGAGAGACCCAGTACTTC. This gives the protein CASRAGLAGGETQYF. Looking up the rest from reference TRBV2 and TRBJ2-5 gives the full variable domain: EPEVTQTPSHQVTQMGQEVILRCVPISNHLYFYWYRQILGQKVEFLVSFYNNEISEKSEIFDDQFSVERPDGSNFTLKIRSTKLEDSAMYFCASRAGLAGGETQYFGPGTRLLVL.

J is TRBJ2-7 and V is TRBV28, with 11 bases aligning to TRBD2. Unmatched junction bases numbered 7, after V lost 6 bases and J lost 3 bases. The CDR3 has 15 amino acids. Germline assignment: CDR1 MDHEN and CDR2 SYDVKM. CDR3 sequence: CASRDSGRANYEQYF. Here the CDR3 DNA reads TGTGCCAGCAGGGATAGCGGGAGGGCGAACTACGAGCAGTACTTC.

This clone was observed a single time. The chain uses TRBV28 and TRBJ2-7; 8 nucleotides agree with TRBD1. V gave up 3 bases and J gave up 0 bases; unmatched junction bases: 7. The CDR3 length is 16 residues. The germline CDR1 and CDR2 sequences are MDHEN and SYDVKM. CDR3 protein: CASSFLGGTGSYEQYF. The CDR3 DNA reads TGTGCCAGCAGTTTTCTCGGAGGGACAGGCTCCTACGAGCAGTACTTC.

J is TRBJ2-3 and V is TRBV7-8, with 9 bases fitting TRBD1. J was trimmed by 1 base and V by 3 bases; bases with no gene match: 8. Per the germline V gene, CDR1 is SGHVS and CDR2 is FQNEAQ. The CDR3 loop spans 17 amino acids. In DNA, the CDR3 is TGTGCCAGCAGCTTTCTACAGGGGGCGGGTCGCACAGATACGCAGTATTTT. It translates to CASSFLQGAGRTDTQYF. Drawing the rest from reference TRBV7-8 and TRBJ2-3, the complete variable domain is GAGVSQSPRYKVAKRGQDVALRCDPISGHVSLFWYQQALGQGPEFLTYFQNEAQLDKSGLPSDRFFAERPEGSVSTLKIQRTQQEDSAVYLCASSFLQGAGRTDTQYFGPGTRLTVL.

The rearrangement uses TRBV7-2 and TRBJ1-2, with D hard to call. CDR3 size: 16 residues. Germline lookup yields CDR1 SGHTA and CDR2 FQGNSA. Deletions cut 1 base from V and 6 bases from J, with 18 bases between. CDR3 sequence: CASSLEPPGGENGYTF. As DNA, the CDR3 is TGTGCCAGCAGCTTAGAACCCCCGGGAGGTGAGAATGGCTACACCTTC.

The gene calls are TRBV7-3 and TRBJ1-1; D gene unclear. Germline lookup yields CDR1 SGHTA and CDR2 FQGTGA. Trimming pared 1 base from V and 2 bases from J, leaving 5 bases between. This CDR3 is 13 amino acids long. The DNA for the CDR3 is TGTGCCAGCAGCTTAATGTTTAACACTGAAGCTTTCTTT. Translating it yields CASSLMFNTEAFF. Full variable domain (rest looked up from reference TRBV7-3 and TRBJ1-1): GAGVSQTPSNKVTEKGKYVELRCDPISGHTALYWYRQSLGQGPEFLIYFQGTGAADDSGLPNDRFFAVRPEGSVSTLKIQRTERGDSAVYLCASSLMFNTEAFFGQGTRLTVV.

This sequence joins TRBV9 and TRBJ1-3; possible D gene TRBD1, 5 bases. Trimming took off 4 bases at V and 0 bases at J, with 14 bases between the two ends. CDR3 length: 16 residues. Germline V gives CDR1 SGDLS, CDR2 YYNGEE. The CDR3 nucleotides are TGTGCCAGCAGCATGTCCGGGACGAGCTCTGGAAACACCATATATTTT. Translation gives CASSMSGTSSGNTIYF.

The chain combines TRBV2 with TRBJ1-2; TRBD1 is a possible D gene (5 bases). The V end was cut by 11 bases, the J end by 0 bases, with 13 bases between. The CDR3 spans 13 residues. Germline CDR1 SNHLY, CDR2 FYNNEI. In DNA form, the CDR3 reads TGTGCCCACTCCACAGGACCTAACTATGGCTACACCTTC. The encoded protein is CAHSTGPNYGYTF. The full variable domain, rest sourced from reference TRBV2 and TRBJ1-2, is EPEVTQTPSHQVTQMGQEVILRCVPISNHLYFYWYRQILGQKVEFLVSFYNNEISEKSEIFDDQFSVERPDGSNFTLKIRSTKLEDSAMYFCAHSTGPNYGYTFGSGTRLTVV.

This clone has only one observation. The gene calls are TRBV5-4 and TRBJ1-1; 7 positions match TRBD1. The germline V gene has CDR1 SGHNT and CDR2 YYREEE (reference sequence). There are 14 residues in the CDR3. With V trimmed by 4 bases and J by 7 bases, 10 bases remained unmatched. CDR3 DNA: TGTGCCAGCAGCAAACCGGGACAGCCAATTGAAGCTTTCTTT. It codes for CASSKPGQPIEAFF.

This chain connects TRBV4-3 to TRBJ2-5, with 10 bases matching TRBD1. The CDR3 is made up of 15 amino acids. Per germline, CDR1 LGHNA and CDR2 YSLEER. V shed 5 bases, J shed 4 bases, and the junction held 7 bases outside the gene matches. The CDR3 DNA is TGCGCCAGCAGCGCCCGGGACAGGGGATCAGAGACCCAGTACTTC. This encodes CASSARDRGSETQYF.

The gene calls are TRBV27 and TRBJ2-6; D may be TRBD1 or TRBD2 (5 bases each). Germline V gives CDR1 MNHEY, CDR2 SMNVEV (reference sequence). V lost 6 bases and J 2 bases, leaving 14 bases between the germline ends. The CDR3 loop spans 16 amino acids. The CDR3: CASSHLQGPGANVLTF. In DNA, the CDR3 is TGTGCCAGCAGCCACCTCCAGGGACCTGGGGCCAACGTCCTGACTTTC.

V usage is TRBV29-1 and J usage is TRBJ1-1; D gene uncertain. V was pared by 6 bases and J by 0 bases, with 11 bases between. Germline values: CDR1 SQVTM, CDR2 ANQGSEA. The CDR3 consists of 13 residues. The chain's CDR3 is CSVLKVLNTEAFF. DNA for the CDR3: TGCAGCGTCCTGAAGGTGTTGAACACTGAAGCTTTCTTT.

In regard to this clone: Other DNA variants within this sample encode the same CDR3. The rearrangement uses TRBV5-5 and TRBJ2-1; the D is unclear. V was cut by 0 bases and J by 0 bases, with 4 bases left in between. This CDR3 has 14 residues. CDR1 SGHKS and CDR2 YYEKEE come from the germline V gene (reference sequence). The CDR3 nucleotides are TGTGCCAGCAGCTTGGGAAGCTCCTACAATGAGCAGTTCTTC. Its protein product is CASSLGSSYNEQFF.

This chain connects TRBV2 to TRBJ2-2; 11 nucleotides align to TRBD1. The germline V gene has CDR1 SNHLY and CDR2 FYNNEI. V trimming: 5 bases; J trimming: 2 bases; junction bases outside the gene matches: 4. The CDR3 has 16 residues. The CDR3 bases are TGTGCCAGCAGTTTTGGACAGGGGGCAAACACCGGGGAGCTGTTTTTT. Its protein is CASSFGQGANTGELFF.